The 27 T cell receptor beta chains reported below all come from one sample, sequenced in a study of T cell changes during pregnancy in multiple sclerosis. Here immunoSEQ multiplex PCR was the method, and the copy in TCRdb shows in-frame clones only, minus some. The top ten clones hold 0.58% of a sample with approximately 69,000 clones, 90% to 95% of them seen once. The specimen was peripheral blood, collected in the third trimester of pregnancy. The receptors stem from a female donor with multiple sclerosis, enrolled in a pregnancy study.

This chain links TRBV7-2 with TRBJ2-1; no clear D gene. Germline loops: CDR1 SGHTA, CDR2 FQGNSA. This CDR3 is 15 amino acids long. Between the trimmed V and J ends, which lost 5 bases and 1 base, there was a span of 12 bases. Here the CDR3 reads CASSPGVRSYNEQFF. The CDR3 nucleotides are TGTGCCAGCAGCCCCGGTGTGCGATCCTACAATGAGCAGTTCTTC.

This sequence joins TRBV2 and TRBJ2-3, with TRBD2 as a possible D gene (6 bases). Germline CDR1 and CDR2: SNHLY and FYNNEI. The CDR3 covers 10 residues. Trimming stripped 8 bases from V and 6 bases from J, with 6 bases between. The CDR3 here is CASGRDTQYF. In DNA form, the CDR3 reads TGTGCCAGCGGGAGGGATACGCAGTATTTT.

The gene calls are TRBV7-2 and TRBJ1-2; 8 bases fit TRBD1. This CDR3 comprises 13 residues. Germline V lookup: CDR1 SGHTA, CDR2 FQGNSA. Germline trimming cut 3 bases from V and 4 bases from J; bases unmatched to any gene: 1. Written as DNA, the CDR3 is TGTGCCAGCAGCTTGGACAGGGTCTATGGCTACACCTTC. Protein: CASSLDRVYGYTF.

About this clone itself: Other DNA sequences of this sample code for an identical CDR3. In DNA, the CDR3 is TGCGCCAGCAGCCAAGGCGGGGGCTACGAGCAGTACTTC. This sequence encodes CASSQGGGYEQYF. This chain uses TRBV4-3 with TRBJ2-7; the match to TRBD2 covers 7 bases. From germline, CDR1 is LGHNA and CDR2 YSLEER. CDR3 size: 13 residues. The V gene end was trimmed by 1 base and the J gene end by 3 bases; junction bases not matched to a gene: 0.

The J gene is TRBJ2-7, the V gene TRBV13, with D possibly matching TRBD1 (6 bases). The CDR3 contains 13 residues. V shed 6 bases and J shed 2 bases, with 11 bases lying between them. Looked up from germline, CDR1 is PRHDT and CDR2 is FYEKMQ (reference sequence). CDR3 loop: CASREYRAYEQYF. In DNA, the CDR3 is TGTGCCAGCAGGGAATACAGGGCCTACGAGCAGTACTTC.

With respect to this clone: This sample includes further DNA sequences coding for the same CDR3. V gene TRBV9 combines with J gene TRBJ2-3; tentative D call: TRBD2 (5 bases). CDR3 length: 14 amino acids. The ends were cut back, 0 bases at V and 0 bases at J, with 5 bases in the middle. Germline V CDR1 and CDR2: SGDLS, YYNGEE. The CDR3 region is CASSVAGSTDTQYF. CDR3 DNA sequence: TGTGCCAGCAGCGTAGCGGGGAGCACAGATACGCAGTATTTT.

This rearrangement joins TRBV7-2 to TRBJ2-7; 8 positions agree with TRBD1. This CDR3 is 14 amino acids long. V lost 5 bases, J lost 6 bases, and 9 bases stayed unmatched. Looked up from germline, CDR1 is SGHTA and CDR2 is FQGNSA. The CDR3 loop reads CASSRDRSSGEQYF. As DNA, the CDR3 is TGTGCCAGCAGCCGGGACAGGAGTTCGGGCGAGCAGTACTTC.

V and J are TRBV6-6 and TRBJ1-3, with TRBD1 as a possible D gene (5 bases). Between the trimmed V and J ends, which lost 0 bases and 6 bases, there was a span of 15 bases. The CDR3 loop spans 16 amino acids. Germline-derived CDR1 and CDR2 are MNHNY and SVGAGI (reference sequence). The CDR3 sequence: CASSYSPGTGENTIYF. The CDR3 DNA follows: TGTGCCAGCAGTTACTCTCCCGGGACTGGAGAAAACACCATATATTTT.

V gene TRBV11-3 combines with J gene TRBJ2-5, with TRBD2 identical over 8 bases. V shed 5 bases and J 4 bases; nucleotides not matched to a gene: 12. Germline CDR1 reads SGHNT; CDR2 reads YENEEA. The CDR3 loop spans 16 amino acids. The CDR3 bases are TGTGCCAGCAGCCGCGGTAGCGGGGACCACCGAGAGACCCAGTACTTC. Its translation is CASSRGSGDHRETQYF.

The V call is TRBV7-7, the J call TRBJ2-1; possibly TRBD2 for D (6 bases). Germline V gene data show CDR1 as SSHAT and CDR2 as FNYEAQ (reference sequence). The germline V and J ends were trimmed by 8 bases and 4 bases, with 12 bases remaining between them. This CDR3 has 13 amino acids. CDR3 loop: CASSRTKYNEQFF. The CDR3 DNA reads TGTGCCAGCTCAAGGACTAAGTACAATGAGCAGTTCTTC.

The J gene is TRBJ1-5, the V gene TRBV7-2; tentative D call: TRBD1 (6 bases). The V gene's germline CDR1 is SGHTA and CDR2 FQGNSA. V lost 5 bases and J lost 2, with 10 bases in between. The CDR3 runs to 14 residues. The CDR3 is CASSTRQGNQPQHF. CDR3 nucleotide sequence: TGTGCCAGCAGCACCCGACAGGGCAATCAGCCCCAGCATTTT.

The gene calls are TRBV18 and TRBJ1-2; D is uncertain. This CDR3 region has 13 residues. The ends were cut back, 3 bases at V and 7 bases at J, with 12 bases in the middle. Germline V lookup: CDR1 KGHSH, CDR2 LQKENI. The CDR3 DNA reads as TGTGCCAGCTCACCGTCGGCAGGCTCTGGCTACACCTTC. Its protein product is CASSPSAGSGYTF.

A single count supports this clone. The gene calls are TRBV5-1 and TRBJ2-1, with 7 positions matching TRBD1. The length of the CDR3 is 15 residues. Germline assignment: CDR1 SGHRS and CDR2 YFSETQ. The junction had 6 bases not matched to a gene; V was cut back by 0 bases and J by 6 bases. The CDR3 coding sequence is TGCGCCAGCAGCTTGGGACAGGGTGATTCCAATGAGCAGTTCTTC. The encoded protein is CASSLGQGDSNEQFF.

The chain links TRBV14 to TRBJ1-1; D is possibly TRBD1 (6 bases). Per the germline V gene, CDR1 is SGHDN and CDR2 is FVKESK. The V end was cut by 1 base, the J end by 0 bases, with 9 bases between. This CDR3 spans 15 amino acids. CDR3 in amino acids: CASSQVDSLNTEAFF. The CDR3 DNA is TGTGCCAGCAGCCAAGTGGACAGTTTGAACACTGAAGCTTTCTTT.

This sequence joins TRBV11-1 and TRBJ1-1; D may be TRBD1 (5 bases). In germline, CDR1 is SGHAT, CDR2 FQDESV (reference sequence). V lost 1 base to trimming and J lost 1 base, with 13 bases between them. CDR3 length: 16 residues. The CDR3 bases are TGTGCCAGCAGCTTAGACAGCCGGGGGAGGAACACTGAAGCTTTCTTT. It encodes CASSLDSRGRNTEAFF.

This clone came up once. The chain carries TRBV6-5 and TRBJ1-2, with D possibly matching TRBD1 (6 bases). The CDR3 extends over 13 amino acids. V lost 7 bases to trimming and J lost 3 bases, with 12 bases between them. Germline assignment: CDR1 MNHEY and CDR2 SVGAGI. The DNA of the CDR3 is TGTGCCAGCATTCGGGGGGCTTACTATGGCTACACCTTC. Protein product: CASIRGAYYGYTF.

The chain couples TRBV10-3 to TRBJ2-3, with D maybe TRBD1 (6 bases). CDR1 is ENHRY and CDR2 is SYGVKD in the germline V gene. The CDR3 covers 13 residues. V lost 9 bases and J lost 4, with 14 bases in between. CDR3 DNA sequence: TGTGCCATTTGCCCAGGGGACCCAGATACGCAGTATTTT. This translates into CAICPGDPDTQYF.

The V and J genes are TRBV6-6 and TRBJ1-2; D uncertain. Germline V gene lookup returns CDR1 MNHNY and CDR2 SVGAGI (reference sequence). V lost 2 bases, J lost 6 bases, and 19 bases lay in between. The CDR3 spans 16 residues. The CDR3 region has the DNA TGTGCCAGCAGTTACAACGAGAATGAGGGAATGAATGGCTACACCTTC. Translation gives CASSYNENEGMNGYTF.

The gene calls are TRBV4-3 and TRBJ1-3; 8 nucleotides align to TRBD1. The trim removed 3 bases at V and 4 bases at J, leaving 11 bases unmatched. Germline CDR1 reads LGHNA; CDR2 reads YSLEER. The CDR3 runs 17 residues. CDR3 nucleotide sequence: TGCGCCAGCAGCCATCGACAGGGGATGGTAGGGGGAAACACCATATATTTT. Its protein product is CASSHRQGMVGGNTIYF.

The chain employs TRBV4-3 and TRBJ1-4; D unclear. V shed 1 base and J shed 5 bases, with 8 bases lying between them. The CDR3 runs 14 residues. Germline assignment: CDR1 LGHNA and CDR2 YSLEER. CDR3 sequence: CASSQGAANEKLFF. The CDR3 nucleotides are TGCGCCAGCAGCCAAGGCGCGGCAAATGAAAAACTGTTTTTT.

This chain uses TRBV9 with TRBJ2-5, with a possible D match to TRBD1 (6 bases). With 0 bases removed from V and 1 base from J, the gap between germline ends came to 13 bases. Germline V gene lookup returns CDR1 SGDLS and CDR2 YYNGEE. The CDR3 is 16 residues long. The CDR3 here is CASSVASGVGQETQYF. DNA for the CDR3: TGTGCCAGCAGCGTAGCATCAGGGGTAGGCCAAGAGACCCAGTACTTC.

This chain connects TRBV30 to TRBJ1-1; a possible D gene is TRBD1 (6 bases). Trimming cost V 3 bases and J 0 bases, with 11 bases left between them. Germline loops: CDR1 GTSNPN, CDR2 SVGIG (reference sequence). The CDR3 sequence is 14 residues long. The CDR3 nucleotides read TGTGCCTGGAGCAGGGGAGCTATGAACACTGAAGCTTTCTTT. This translates into CAWSRGAMNTEAFF. The full variable domain, its missing parts supplied by reference TRBV30 and TRBJ1-1, is SQTIHQWPATLVQPVGSPLSLECTVEGTSNPNLYWYRQAAGRGLQLLFYSVGIGQISSEVPQNLSASRPQDRQFILSSKKLLLSDSGFYLCAWSRGAMNTEAFFGQGTRLTVV.

This chain uses TRBV9 with TRBJ2-3; 11 bases align to TRBD2. CDR3 size: 17 residues. Germline assignment: CDR1 SGDLS and CDR2 YYNGEE. The junction had 8 bases not matched to a gene; V was cut back by 0 bases and J by 5 bases. CDR3 in DNA: TGTGCCAGCAGCGTAGTAGGTAGCGGGGGGGCGGTAGATACGCAGTATTTT. This translates into CASSVVGSGGAVDTQYF.

V usage is TRBV5-1 and J usage is TRBJ2-7; TRBD2 matches at 7 bases. The CDR3 spans 15 residues. The germline gives CDR1 SGHRS, CDR2 YFSETQ. Trimming removed 1 base from V and 3 bases from J; junction bases left unmatched: 7. The CDR3 protein is CASSLKAGMIYEQYF. The DNA for the CDR3 is TGCGCCAGCAGCTTGAAAGCGGGGATGATCTACGAGCAGTACTTC.

The V and J genes are TRBV7-7 and TRBJ1-3; D remains unclear. In germline, CDR1 is SSHAT, CDR2 FNYEAQ (reference sequence). V lost 5 bases, J lost 4 bases, and 9 bases lay in between. The CDR3 length is 13 residues. The CDR3 DNA is TGTGCCAGCAGCAAGATCCGGGGAAACACCATATATTTT. This translates into CASSKIRGNTIYF. The full variable domain, rest sourced from reference TRBV7-7 and TRBJ1-3, is GAGVSQSPRYKVTKRGQDVTLRCDPISSHATLYWYQQALGQGPEFLTYFNYEAQPDKSGLPSDRFSAERPEGSISTLTIQRTEQRDSAMYRCASSKIRGNTIYFGEGSWLTVV.

The chain is built from TRBV5-6 and TRBJ2-3; 12 bases line up with TRBD2. V lost 5 bases to trimming and J lost 0 bases; unmatched junction nucleotides: 4. The CDR3 has 16 amino acids. In germline, CDR1 is SGHDT, CDR2 YYEEEE. The CDR3 here is CASSWGLAGSTDTQYF. CDR3 nucleotide sequence: TGTGCCAGCAGTTGGGGACTAGCGGGCAGCACAGATACGCAGTATTTT.

This chain uses TRBV18 with TRBJ1-5, with a possible D match to TRBD1 (6 bases). The CDR3 spans 14 residues. Trimming stripped 2 bases from V and 6 bases from J, with 11 bases between. CDR1 and CDR2 from the germline V gene are KGHSH and LQKENI. This chain's CDR3 is CASSPMGAAQPQHF. In DNA, the CDR3 is TGTGCCAGCTCACCAATGGGGGCGGCTCAGCCCCAGCATTTT.